Listed here are 32 T cell receptor beta chains from one sample, sequenced in a study of naive and memory T cell subsets. An equimolar mix of two oligonucleotides served as the beta constant-region primer for TRBC1 and TRBC2. Via MiXCR, TCRdb re-called the UMI-ligation and nested PCR reads, giving one row per CDR3 protein. Of around 90,000 distinct CDR3 sequences in the sample, approximately 6.5% were seen once. Sample: central memory CD4+ T cells from blood. The receptor source for this set is a human donor in good health.

At least ten counts were recorded for this clonotype. The chain employs TRBV19 and TRBJ2-7; a weak D match, TRBD1 (6 bases). V was shortened by 3 bases and J by 5 bases, with 17 bases between the two germline ends. This CDR3 region has 15 residues. Per the germline V gene, CDR1 is LNHDA and CDR2 is SQIVND (reference sequence). In DNA, the CDR3 is TGTGCCAGTAGTATGGGTTTCCAGGGGTTCGACGAGCAGTACTTC. Encoded protein: CASSMGFQGFDEQYF.

J is TRBJ1-5 and V is TRBV6-2 or TRBV6-3; D gene uncertain. In germline, CDR1 is MNHEY, CDR2 SVGEGT. The V end lost 7 bases, the J end lost 4 bases, and 11 bases lay between the germline ends. The CDR3 totals 13 residues. The CDR3 loop is CASTDRPNQPQHF. CDR3 sequence (DNA): TGTGCCAGCACCGACCGCCCTAATCAGCCCCAGCATTTT.

This sequence joins TRBV12-3 or TRBV12-4 and TRBJ2-5; the D is unclear. This CDR3 is built from 16 residues. Trimming removed 3 bases at V and 2 bases at J, with 16 bases between. The CDR3 DNA reads as TGTGCCAGCAGTTTCGGTCTAGTGGCGAGTCAAGAGACCCAGTACTTC. It translates to CASSFGLVASQETQYF.

This clonotype has ten or more counts. The rearrangement joins TRBV6-2 or TRBV6-3 to TRBJ1-1; possibly TRBD1 for D (6 bases). CDR1 is MNHEY and CDR2 is SVGEGT in the germline V gene. This CDR3 spans 14 amino acids. The germline V and J ends were trimmed by 6 bases and 1 base, with 12 bases remaining between them. The DNA for the CDR3 is TGTGCCAGCAGACAAGCGGACAGGAACACTGAAGCTTTCTTT. Protein product: CASRQADRNTEAFF.

In this sample, this clonotype turned up many times. V usage is TRBV7-2 and J usage is TRBJ2-1; D is uncertain. CDR1 and CDR2 from the germline V gene are SGHTA and FQGNSA. The CDR3 contains 12 residues. Trimming shortened V by 1 base and J by 6 bases, and 4 bases separated the two germline ends. CDR3: CASSLVVNEQFF. The CDR3 region has the DNA TGTGCCAGCAGCTTAGTGGTCAATGAGCAGTTCTTC.

V is TRBV11-1 and J is TRBJ2-7; 8 bases are a match to TRBD1. CDR1 is SGHAT, CDR2 FQDESV, per germline (reference sequence). The V and J ends lost 5 bases and 3 bases, in that order; junction bases with no gene match: 9. The CDR3 consists of 15 residues. This chain's CDR3 is CASSPRTGNLYEQYF. The CDR3 DNA reads as TGTGCCAGCAGCCCTCGGACAGGGAATCTCTACGAGCAGTACTTC.

CDR3 in DNA: TGTGCCAGCTCCTCCTGGGGGGACGGCTACACCTTC. Translation: CASSSWGDGYTF. This rearrangement joins TRBV7-2 to TRBJ1-2, with a tentative D call TRBD1 (5 bases). The CDR3 is 12 residues long. The germline gives CDR1 SGHTA, CDR2 FQGNSA. V was clipped by 8 bases and J by 8 bases, with 15 bases between them.

This clonotype was recorded at least ten times. The J gene is TRBJ1-6, the V gene TRBV7-2; no definite D call. The CDR3 is made up of 17 amino acids. Trimming cost V 1 base and J 9 bases, with 19 bases left between them. In germline, CDR1 is SGHTA, CDR2 FQGNSA. CDR3 bases: TGTGCCAGCAGCTTAGGCCCCACCCGTAGAACGGGTTCACCCCTCCACTTT. Protein product: CASSLGPTRRTGSPLHF.

This rearrangement joins TRBV7-2 to TRBJ1-6; TRBD1 agrees at 8 bases. The CDR3 totals 16 residues. Germline trimming cut 5 bases from V and 7 bases from J; bases unmatched to any gene: 10. CDR1 is SGHTA, CDR2 FQGNSA, per germline. This chain's CDR3 is CASSALIRQGNSPLHF. As DNA, the CDR3 is TGTGCCAGCAGCGCCCTGATTCGACAGGGGAATTCACCCCTCCACTTT.

This clonotype came up a few times. The chain uses TRBV24-1 and TRBJ2-3; TRBD2 matches 14 bases. V shed 5 bases, J shed 7 bases, and the junction held 7 bases outside the gene matches. The CDR3 has 16 amino acids. Germline V lookup: CDR1 KGHDR, CDR2 SFDVKD. The CDR3 nucleotides read TGTGCCACCAGTGTCGCCGGGACTAGCGGGAGAAATACGCAGTATTTT. It codes for CATSVAGTSGRNTQYF.

There are many counts of this clonotype. V usage is TRBV3-1 and J usage is TRBJ1-6; a possible D gene is TRBD1 (6 bases). The CDR3 runs to 11 residues. Germline V CDR1 and CDR2: LGHDT, YNNKEL (reference sequence). V dropped 4 bases and J dropped 16 bases, with 11 bases sitting between them. The CDR3, as DNA: TGTGCCAGCAGCCGGGGGGCAGGGCTCCACTTT. Translation gives CASSRGAGLHF. Looking up the rest from reference TRBV3-1 and TRBJ1-6 gives the full variable domain: DTAVSQTPKYLVTQMGNDKSIKCEQNLGHDTMYWYKQDSKKFLKIMFSYNNKELIINETVPNRFSPKSPDKAHLNLHINSLELGDSAVYFCASSRGAGLHFGNGTRLTVT.

This clonotype was counted many times. The rearrangement links TRBV14 to TRBJ2-3; D not resolved. The CDR3 has 12 amino acids. The germline V gene encodes CDR1 SGHDN and CDR2 FVKESK. Between the trimmed V and J ends, which lost 4 bases and 6 bases, there was a span of 8 bases. CDR3 bases: TGTGCCAGCAGCCCTGGGGTGGATACGCAGTATTTT. The encoded protein is CASSPGVDTQYF.

This clonotype came up many times. This chain links TRBV28 with TRBJ1-2, with unresolved D. Trimming took 6 bases from V and 3 from J, leaving 5 bases between them. This CDR3 comprises 11 residues. Germline CDR1 reads MDHEN; CDR2 reads SYDVKM. CDR3: CASSSDYGYTF. CDR3 DNA: TGTGCCAGCAGCTCCGACTATGGCTACACCTTC.

This clonotype was seen at least ten times. The J gene is TRBJ2-1, the V gene TRBV10-3; 7 bases are a match to TRBD2. Germline V CDR1 and CDR2: ENHRY, SYGVKD. Trimming cost V 3 bases and J 12 bases; bases outside gene matches: 14. CDR3 length equals 15 residues. CDR3 nucleotide sequence: TGTGCCATCAGTGATTCCGGGACTACCCTTTTGGGGCAGTTCTTC. Amino acids: CAISDSGTTLLGQFF.

This clonotype appeared many times. The chain couples TRBV18 to TRBJ1-2; 8 positions match TRBD1. The CDR3 extends over 14 amino acids. Germline V CDR1 and CDR2: KGHSH, LQKENI. J lost 6 bases, V lost 1 base, and 4 bases had no gene match. The CDR3 spells CASSPLGQGDGYTF. DNA for the CDR3: TGTGCCAGCTCACCACTCGGACAGGGTGATGGCTACACCTTC.

In its sample, this clonotype was seen many times. The chain couples TRBV7-7 to TRBJ2-5; possible D gene TRBD1, 5 bases. Looked up from germline, CDR1 is SSHAT and CDR2 is FNYEAQ (reference sequence). V lost 5 bases to trimming and J lost 7 bases, with 20 bases between them. CDR3 length: 15 amino acids. For the CDR3, the DNA is TGTGCCAGCAGCGGCTCCAGGGTTGCCGGCGGGACCCAGTACTTC. This encodes CASSGSRVAGGTQYF.

The V call is TRBV6-1, the J call TRBJ1-5; TRBD1 agrees at 7 bases. Per the germline V gene, CDR1 is MNHNS and CDR2 is SASEGT. This CDR3 is built from 13 residues. J was trimmed by 5 bases and V by 8 bases; bases with no gene match: 6. The CDR3 nucleotides read TGTGCCAGCCGGAGACAGGGAGATCAGCCCCAGCATTTT. Translated, it gives CASRRQGDQPQHF.

This clonotype has ten or more counts. The chain recombines TRBV5-1 with TRBJ1-1, with D possibly TRBD1 on 6 matching bases. The CDR3 spans 16 residues. The germline V gene has CDR1 SGHRS and CDR2 YFSETQ. V lost 3 bases, J lost 4 bases, and 19 bases lay in between. CDR3 in DNA: TGCGCCAGCAGCTACCGTCCAGGGGTGAAGGGCACTGAAGCTTTCTTT. Its protein product is CASSYRPGVKGTEAFF.

The sample holds many counts of this clonotype. V usage is TRBV6-5 and J usage is TRBJ2-7; 7 positions agree with TRBD1. The length of the CDR3 is 16 residues. Losses at the gene ends were 6 bases for V and 1 base for J; bases not matched to a gene: 12. Germline V lookup: CDR1 MNHEY, CDR2 SVGAGI. DNA for the CDR3: TGTGCCAGCAGACCATCTCCCGGGACAGCTTCCTACGAGCAGTACTTC. Translated, it gives CASRPSPGTASYEQYF.

Note on this clonotype: Being one base from a much bigger clone, this may be a read error. The chain carries TRBV3-1 and TRBJ1-4; unclear D gene. The CDR3 spans 14 residues. Trimming cost V 0 bases and J 4 bases, with 6 bases left between them. The germline V gene has CDR1 LGHDT and CDR2 YNNKEL (reference sequence). In DNA form, the CDR3 reads TGTGCCAGCAGCCAAGAGCTGCGTAATGAAAAACTGTTTTTT. Translating gives CASSQELRNEKLFF.

This chain connects TRBV20-1 to TRBJ2-7; TRBD2 matches at 12 bases. The CDR3 spans 14 residues. Per the germline V gene, CDR1 is DFQATT and CDR2 is SNEGSKA (reference sequence). V trimming: 5 bases; J trimming: 4 bases; junction bases outside the gene matches: 6. This CDR3 is CSAHPGTSGYEQYF. DNA for the CDR3: TGCAGTGCTCATCCCGGGACTAGCGGGTACGAGCAGTACTTC.

This clonotype was counted many times. The genes are TRBV6-6 and TRBJ2-6, with D tentatively TRBD1 or TRBD2 (6 bases each). V was shortened by 5 bases and J by 0 bases, with 14 bases between the two germline ends. Looked up from germline, CDR1 is MNHNY and CDR2 is SVGAGI (reference sequence). This CDR3 contains 17 residues. This CDR3 is CASSPPQGGSGANVLTF. The CDR3 region has the DNA TGTGCCAGCAGTCCACCACAGGGAGGCTCTGGGGCCAACGTCCTGACTTTC.

This clonotype was seen many times. This chain connects TRBV5-1 to TRBJ2-1; weak D call: TRBD2 (5 bases). The CDR3 has 17 amino acids. Germline CDR1 is SGHRS and CDR2 is YFSETQ. V was cut by 2 bases and J by 8 bases, with 23 bases left in between. As DNA, the CDR3 is TGCGCCAGCAGCTTATTTTCTATGGGCAGCTCAGCGGATGAGCAGTTCTTC. This sequence encodes CASSLFSMGSSADEQFF.

There are many counts of this clonotype. J is TRBJ1-4 and V is TRBV14, with a possible D match to TRBD1 (6 bases). V was trimmed by 1 base and J by 0 bases, leaving 6 bases between them. Looked up from germline, CDR1 is SGHDN and CDR2 is FVKESK. This CDR3 has 15 amino acids. CDR3 region: CASSQGQATNEKLFF. CDR3 DNA: TGTGCCAGCAGCCAAGGACAGGCAACTAATGAAAAACTGTTTTTT.

The V and J genes are TRBV10-3 and TRBJ2-5; D might be TRBD1 or TRBD2, each matching 6 bases. The CDR3 covers 15 residues. CDR1 is ENHRY and CDR2 is SYGVKD in the germline V gene. Trimming pared 4 bases from V and 6 bases from J, leaving 18 bases between. CDR3 DNA sequence: TGTGCCATCAGTGGTCCCCAATTTGGGGGGCAGACCCAGTACTTC. Encoded protein: CAISGPQFGGQTQYF.

The rearrangement joins TRBV4-3 to TRBJ2-7; no clear D gene. Trimming removed 0 bases at V and 0 bases at J, with 15 bases between. CDR1 is LGHNA, CDR2 YSLEER, per germline. The CDR3 is made up of 17 amino acids. The CDR3 DNA sequence: TGCGCCAGCAGCCAAGATATAGAGGCCGGGCCCTCCTACGAGCAGTACTTC. Translating gives CASSQDIEAGPSYEQYF.

The chain couples TRBV24-1 to TRBJ1-5; D is unclear. The CDR3 loop spans 13 amino acids. The germline V and J ends were trimmed by 7 bases and 6 bases, with 12 bases remaining between them. Germline V gene lookup returns CDR1 KGHDR and CDR2 SFDVKD. CDR3 sequence reads: CATSGRQGQPQHF. The CDR3 bases are TGTGCCACCAGCGGTAGGCAAGGTCAGCCCCAGCATTTT.

The rearrangement joins TRBV29-1 to TRBJ2-2; unclear D gene. There are 12 residues in the CDR3. The germline V gene has CDR1 SQVTM and CDR2 ANQGSEA. The V and J ends lost 7 bases and 6 bases respectively, with 12 bases between them. The CDR3 spells CSGNVVAGELFF. CDR3 nucleotide sequence: TGCAGCGGGAACGTTGTCGCCGGGGAGCTGTTTTTT.

In this sample, this clonotype turned up a few times. J is TRBJ1-1 and V is TRBV12-5; no definite D call. Germline-derived CDR1 and CDR2 are LGHNT and FRNRAP. The CDR3 runs 14 residues. The V gene lost 2 bases and the J gene lost 1 base, with 8 bases spanning the gap. The CDR3 coding sequence is TGTGCTAGTGGTTTGATTCATAAGAACACTGAAGCTTTCTTT. Translation: CASGLIHKNTEAFF.

In this sample, this clonotype turned up a few times. The genes are TRBV20-1 and TRBJ2-7; TRBD2 is a possible D gene (6 bases). V was cut by 0 bases and J by 3 bases, with 6 bases left in between. CDR1 is DFQATT, CDR2 SNEGSKA, per germline (reference sequence). CDR3 length equals 12 residues. The CDR3 bases are TGCAGTGCTAGAGATAGCGGCTACGAGCAGTACTTC. Translated, it gives CSARDSGYEQYF.

The chain links TRBV7-2 to TRBJ1-5; the match to TRBD1 covers 7 bases. Germline loops: CDR1 SGHTA, CDR2 FQGNSA. The junction had 10 bases not matched to a gene; V was cut back by 6 bases and J by 2 bases. The CDR3 has 16 amino acids. CDR3: CASSPGGQVGNQPQHF. The DNA of the CDR3 is TGTGCCAGCAGTCCAGGGGGGCAGGTTGGCAATCAGCCCCAGCATTTT.

This CDR3 is CARRPWGMNTEAFF. As DNA, the CDR3 is TGTGCCCGCAGACCCTGGGGCATGAACACTGAAGCTTTCTTT. The J gene is TRBJ1-1, the V gene TRBV30; D is perhaps TRBD1 (5 bases). Germline V gene sequence: CDR1 GTSNPN, CDR2 SVGIG (reference sequence). The CDR3 is made up of 14 amino acids. V lost 8 bases to trimming and J lost 0 bases, with 16 bases between them.